This T cell receptor beta chain was captured in a study of blood T cell repertoires in COVID-19. Study background: The origin of the acute and convalescent COVID-19 samples was the United States, Italy and Spain. PBMCs, B-cell-depleted T cells, or T cells provided the cDNA or gDNA that made up the material.

Recruited during active infection, patients (from Seattle) were subsequently followed longitudinally. The CDR3 covers 16 residues. V lost 5 bases, J lost 5 bases, and 10 bases stayed unmatched. Germline values: CDR1 MNHNY, CDR2 SVGAGI (reference sequence). Original handling: Reference gene primer amplification yielded estimated nucleated cell counts. Assay: immunoSEQ multiplex PCR; the TCRdb copy retains only in-frame clones and omits some. Clone size and the V and J calls come from that table; the DNA yielded D and trimming. Of more than 200,000 clones in the sample, about 87% are singletons; the top ten hold 6% to 6.5%.

The gene calls are TRBV6-6 and TRBJ2-5; 11 positions match TRBD2. The clonotype originates from a woman aged 25 to 39 with COVID-19, enrolled during active disease. The specimen was peripheral blood. Here the CDR3 reads CASSRTSGGTGETQYF. The CDR3 DNA reads TGTGCCAGCAGTCGAACTAGCGGGGGTACGGGGGAGACCCAGTACTTC.